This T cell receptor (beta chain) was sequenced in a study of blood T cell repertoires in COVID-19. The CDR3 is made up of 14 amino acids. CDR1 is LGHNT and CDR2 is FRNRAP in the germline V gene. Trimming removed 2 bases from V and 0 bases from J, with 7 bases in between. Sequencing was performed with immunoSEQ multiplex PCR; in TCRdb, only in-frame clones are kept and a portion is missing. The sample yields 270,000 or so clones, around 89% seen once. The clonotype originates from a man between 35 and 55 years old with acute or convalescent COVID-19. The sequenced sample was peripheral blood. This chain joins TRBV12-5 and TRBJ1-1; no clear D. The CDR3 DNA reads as TGTGCTAGTGGTTTGTGGCCGTTGAACACTGAAGCTTTCTTT. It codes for CASGLWPLNTEAFF.